Detailed here is one T cell receptor (beta chain). Its antigen is unknown. The CDR3 length is 13 residues. Germline V gene sequence: CDR1 ENHRY, CDR2 SYGVKD. Every isolated RNA sample was fully reverse transcribed, so sequencing captured expressed TCRB transcripts. Clones were read by immunoSEQ multiplex PCR, and TCRdb kept only the in-frame ones, dropping some. The repertoire consists of hundreds of thousands of clones, with 15% to 19% occurring once and the leading ten covering about 0.093%. This entry is derived from a study of beta chain features in type 1 diabetes. Study conclusions and caveats: Shorter TCRB CDR3s, moderately but significantly so, marked every one of the four CD4+ subsets in Type 1 diabetes patients.

CD45RO/CCR7/CD25/CD127/CD95/CD27 staining was used to isolate CD4+ naive, central memory, regulatory and stem cell-like memory cells by sorting. Populations obtained by sorting all exceeded 95% purity. The V and J genes are TRBV10-3 and TRBJ1-4, with D possibly TRBD1 on 5 matching bases. The sequenced sample consisted of naive CD4+ T cells from blood. This clonotype was sampled from a man aged 18 to 35 in good health. The CDR3, as DNA: TGTGCATCGGCGCGTGGGGGAGAGGAAAAACTGTTTTTT. It codes for CASARGGEEKLFF.